The entry below describes one TCR beta chain. These data originate in a study of blood T cell repertoires in COVID-19. Germline CDR1 and CDR2: MNHEY and SMNVEV (reference sequence). The V gene lost 8 bases and the J gene lost 0 bases, with 17 bases spanning the gap. The CDR3 contains 17 residues. In the original processing: The assay estimated nucleated cells by amplifying reference gene primers. Produced via immunoSEQ multiplex PCR; TCRdb's table is partial and in-frame only. The DNA gave D and trimming, while V, J and clone size come from that table. Of about 190,000 clones in the sample, 78% are singletons; the top ten hold 2.8%.

The source of this sequence is an elderly woman with active or convalescent COVID-19. This rearrangement joins TRBV27 to TRBJ1-6; D gene ambiguous. The specimen sequenced was peripheral blood. The CDR3 spells CASSETTGSSYNSPLHF. CDR3 nucleotide sequence: TGTGCCAGCTCCGAAACGACCGGGAGCTCCTATAATTCACCCCTCCACTTT.